The table lists the clone carrying this TCR beta chain with a few counts. This sample was included in a study of human T cells and chemical hapten exposure. Study summary: DPC (0.01%) was patch tested on the upper back and read at 6 days.

A single record per CDR3 protein comes from TCRdb applying MiXCR to the RACE reads. Here the sample spans roughly 250,000 distinct CDR3 sequences, approximately 8.6% being singletons. The time point denotes: pre-sensitization, week 0. Treatment denoted: therapeutic diphenylcyclopropenone sensitization with weekly scalp DPC. Donors, patients with alopecia ranging from 18 to 70 years old and judged suitable for DPC, provided samples. The length of the CDR3 is 15 residues. Germline trimming cut 2 bases from V and 3 bases from J; bases unmatched to any gene: 7. Germline-derived CDR1 and CDR2 are MNHEY and SVGEGT.

The chain recombines TRBV6-2 or TRBV6-3 with TRBJ2-7; 7 bases are a match to TRBD2. The sample in question was whole blood, obtained in connection with sensitization to the hapten diphenylcyclopropenone (DPC). This receptor was obtained from a woman aged 40 to 50 with alopecia areata. Some clones in this sample may be carry-over from other donors' samples. The CDR3 region is CASSYGASGGYEQYF. The CDR3 DNA sequence: TGTGCCAGCAGTTACGGGGCTAGCGGAGGCTACGAGCAGTACTTC.